Listed here are 30 T cell receptor beta chains from one sample, sequenced in a study of shared clonotypes between healthy human individuals. The data were produced by immunoSEQ multiplex PCR, yet TCRdb's version contains in-frame clones alone and is incomplete. Of about 2.2 million clones listed, 90% to 95% are singletons. Naive CD8 cells lacked CD45RO and underwent positive selection for CCR7, leaving out terminally differentiated effector memory CD45RA+ cells. Material for sequencing was naive CD8+ T cells from PBMCs. These receptors all stem from a young man in good health. Some clones in this sample may be carry-over from other donors' samples.

CDR3 coding DNA: TGTGCCATCGAGGGGACTAGCTTCTACGAGCAGTACTTC. Protein product: CAIEGTSFYEQYF. V usage is TRBV28 and J usage is TRBJ2-7; 9 positions match TRBD2. Per germline, CDR1 MDHEN and CDR2 SYDVKM. The V segment lost 10 bases and the J segment 3 bases; nucleotides outside the gene matches: 7. CDR3 length equals 13 residues.

The chain is built from TRBV10-1 and TRBJ2-3; unclear D gene. Trimming stripped 6 bases from V and 0 bases from J, with 4 bases between. Germline CDR1 and CDR2: WNHNN and SYGVQD (reference sequence). The CDR3 extends over 12 amino acids. The CDR3 DNA sequence: TGCGCCAGCAGCTTTAGCACAGATACGCAGTATTTT. It specifies CASSFSTDTQYF.

To note about this clone: This sample includes further DNA sequences coding for the same CDR3. J is TRBJ2-7 and V is TRBV10-2; no reliable D call. With 0 bases removed from V and 2 bases from J, the gap between germline ends came to 5 bases. The CDR3 covers 13 residues. CDR1 is WSHSY and CDR2 is SAAADI in the germline V gene. The CDR3 spells CASSESGPYEQYF. For the CDR3, the DNA is TGCGCCAGCAGTGAGTCAGGGCCCTACGAGCAGTACTTC.

The V gene is TRBV7-2, the J gene TRBJ2-7, with D perhaps matching TRBD1 or TRBD2 (5 bases each). Germline V CDR1 and CDR2: SGHTA, FQGNSA. The CDR3 is 16 amino acids. Trimming cost V 5 bases and J 5 bases, with 22 bases left between them. CDR3 loop: CASSLVRDGRFHEQYF. The CDR3 coding sequence is TGTGCCAGCAGCCTCGTCCGGGACGGACGGTTCCACGAGCAGTACTTC.

The rearrangement links TRBV6-4 to TRBJ2-1; 12 positions match TRBD2. CDR3 length: 16 amino acids. Germline loops: CDR1 MRHNA, CDR2 SNTAGT. Trimming removed 5 bases from V and 8 bases from J; junction bases left unmatched: 10. The chain's CDR3 is CASSRLAGGPSDEQFF. The CDR3 DNA reads as TGTGCCAGCAGTCGGCTAGCGGGAGGGCCCTCGGATGAGCAGTTCTTC.

The chain recombines TRBV28 with TRBJ2-1; the match to TRBD2 covers 8 bases. Trimming removed 6 bases from V and 0 bases from J; junction bases left unmatched: 22. Germline V gene sequence: CDR1 MDHEN, CDR2 SYDVKM. This CDR3 comprises 21 residues. DNA for the CDR3: TGTGCCAGCAGCGGTCCGAGGTTCGCGCCTAGCGGGCGCAGCTCCTACAATGAGCAGTTCTTC. This encodes CASSGPRFAPSGRSSYNEQFF.

This clone was detected once. This sequence joins TRBV10-2 and TRBJ2-1; D uncertain. The germline V gene encodes CDR1 WSHSY and CDR2 SAAADI. This CDR3 has 14 residues. V was clipped by 8 bases and J by 2 bases, with 13 bases between them. The CDR3 DNA follows: TGCGCCAGCGCGATGGCGGATGCCTACAATGAGCAGTTCTTC. Protein sequence: CASAMADAYNEQFF.

This chain links TRBV29-1 with TRBJ2-1; D might be TRBD2 (6 bases). Germline CDR1 and CDR2: SQVTM and ANQGSEA. This CDR3 has 14 amino acids. Between the trimmed V and J ends, which lost 3 bases and 2 bases, there was a span of 11 bases. The CDR3 spells CSVEVSGTYNEQFF. Here the CDR3 DNA reads TGCAGCGTTGAGGTTAGCGGCACCTACAATGAGCAGTTCTTC.

The V and J genes are TRBV7-8 and TRBJ2-7; D call uncertain. The CDR3 extends over 15 amino acids. CDR1 is SGHVS, CDR2 FQNEAQ, per germline. The V gene lost 0 bases and the J gene lost 6 bases, with 15 bases spanning the gap. CDR3 sequence reads: CASSLAVGIVSEQYF. In DNA form, the CDR3 reads TGTGCCAGCAGCTTAGCGGTTGGGATCGTCTCCGAGCAGTACTTC. The full variable domain, with the rest looked up from reference TRBV7-8 and TRBJ2-7, is GAGVSQSPRYKVAKRGQDVALRCDPISGHVSLFWYQQALGQGPEFLTYFQNEAQLDKSGLPSDRFFAERPEGSVSTLKIQRTQQEDSAVYLCASSLAVGIVSEQYFGPGTRLTVT.

The genes are TRBV5-8 and TRBJ2-7; TRBD2 aligns across 8 bases. Germline V gene lookup returns CDR1 SGHTS and CDR2 YDEGEE. The CDR3 runs 14 residues. V lost 6 bases to trimming and J lost 2 bases; unmatched junction nucleotides: 7. In nucleotides, the CDR3 is TGTGCCAGCACTCTGACTAGCGATACCTACGAGCAGTACTTC. Its translation is CASTLTSDTYEQYF.

CDR3 bases: TGCGCCAGCAGCCAAGTGCCTGGGCTGAACACTGAAGCTTTCTTT. It encodes CASSQVPGLNTEAFF. V usage is TRBV4-1 and J usage is TRBJ1-1; no reliable D call. The CDR3 has 15 amino acids. Germline V gives CDR1 MGHRA, CDR2 YSYEKL. Trimming cost V 1 base and J 0 bases, with 9 bases left between them.

The V and J genes are TRBV6-5 and TRBJ2-7, with 7 bases aligning to TRBD2. The V gene end was trimmed by 6 bases and the J gene end by 0 bases; junction bases not matched to a gene: 5. CDR3 length: 14 amino acids. Germline CDR1 and CDR2: MNHEY and SVGAGI. This CDR3 is CASRELAISYEQYF. CDR3 DNA: TGTGCCAGCAGAGAACTAGCGATCTCCTACGAGCAGTACTTC.

V is TRBV25-1 and J is TRBJ1-2; D gene ambiguous. The germline V gene encodes CDR1 MGHDK and CDR2 SYGVNS. V was pared by 5 bases and J by 6 bases, with 13 bases between. The CDR3 covers 13 residues. CDR3 amino acids: CASSPGGVHGYTF. The CDR3 bases are TGTGCCAGCAGTCCAGGTGGGGTCCATGGCTACACCTTC.

The chain uses TRBV27 and TRBJ2-1; D is unresolved. This CDR3 contains 13 residues. Germline lookup yields CDR1 MNHEY and CDR2 SMNVEV (reference sequence). V gave up 5 bases and J gave up 5 bases, with 10 bases separating them. The CDR3 sequence: CASSPGYDNEQFF. CDR3 coding DNA: TGTGCCAGCAGTCCCGGTTACGACAATGAGCAGTTCTTC.

The chain uses TRBV9 and TRBJ2-2; unclear D gene. Germline CDR1 reads SGDLS; CDR2 reads YYNGEE. The germline V and J ends were trimmed by 3 bases and 4 bases, with 13 bases remaining between them. There are 15 residues in the CDR3. The chain's CDR3 is CASSATGRITGELFF. DNA of the CDR3: TGTGCCAGCAGCGCCACCGGGCGGATCACCGGGGAGCTGTTTTTT.

The rearrangement links TRBV10-3 to TRBJ1-4; maybe TRBD1 (5 bases). Germline-derived CDR1 and CDR2 are ENHRY and SYGVKD. This CDR3 is 15 amino acids long. Trimming took off 7 bases at V and 8 bases at J, with 20 bases between the two ends. Here the CDR3 DNA reads TGTGCCATCACTCCGACGGCAGGGATGTTGGAAAAACTGTTTTTT. It yields the protein CAITPTAGMLEKLFF.

The J gene is TRBJ2-1, the V gene TRBV5-8, with 10 bases aligning to TRBD1. J was trimmed by 0 bases and V by 3 bases; bases with no gene match: 3. The germline CDR1 and CDR2 sequences are SGHTS and YDEGEE. The CDR3 is made up of 16 amino acids. CDR3 DNA sequence: TGTGCCAGCAGCTACTGGACAGGGGGCTCCTACAATGAGCAGTTCTTC. This gives the protein CASSYWTGGSYNEQFF.

This clone occurred a few times. The chain uses TRBV9 and TRBJ1-3, with D perhaps matching TRBD1 (5 bases). Germline V gives CDR1 SGDLS, CDR2 YYNGEE. CDR3 length: 15 amino acids. Trimming removed 0 bases from V and 2 bases from J, with 9 bases in between. The CDR3 sequence: CASSVASGPGNTIYF. The CDR3 coding sequence is TGTGCCAGCAGCGTAGCTTCGGGGCCTGGAAACACCATATATTTT.

The chain combines TRBV5-8 with TRBJ1-2; D unclear. CDR1 and CDR2 (germline): SGHTS, YDEGEE. V gave up 1 base and J gave up 4 bases, with 8 bases separating them. There are 13 residues in the CDR3. Written as DNA, the CDR3 is TGTGCCAGCAGCTTGAATCCCACCTATGGCTACACCTTC. This codes for CASSLNPTYGYTF.

This clone occurred once. V is TRBV4-1 and J is TRBJ2-7; 8 bases align to TRBD1. CDR1 is MGHRA and CDR2 is YSYEKL in the germline V gene. V lost 3 bases, J lost 3 bases, and 4 bases stayed unmatched. The CDR3 is 14 amino acids. CDR3 residues: CASSHGTGFYEQYF. CDR3 nucleotide sequence: TGCGCCAGCAGCCACGGGACAGGTTTCTACGAGCAGTACTTC.

The chain combines TRBV28 with TRBJ2-7; a possible D gene is TRBD1 (5 bases). With 9 bases removed from V and 1 base from J, the gap between germline ends came to 10 bases. CDR3 length: 12 residues. Germline CDR1 and CDR2: MDHEN and SYDVKM. CDR3 sequence reads: CASGAVSYEQYF. The CDR3, as DNA: TGTGCCAGTGGGGCGGTGTCCTACGAGCAGTACTTC.

Concerning this clone: In the same sample, other DNA sequences code for this CDR3. The chain links TRBV7-9 to TRBJ1-3, with TRBD1 identical over 8 bases. Germline CDR1 and CDR2: SEHNR and FQNEAQ (reference sequence). The CDR3 is 15 amino acids. V lost 6 bases and J lost 2; bases outside the gene matches: 6. CDR3 sequence reads: CASSSPQGAGNTIYF. As DNA, the CDR3 is TGTGCCAGCAGTTCTCCACAGGGGGCTGGAAACACCATATATTTT.

For the CDR3, the DNA is TGTGCCAGCAGTGACAGACTAGCGGGAGGGAACGAGCAGTACTTC. Its translation is CASSDRLAGGNEQYF. The chain joins TRBV2 to TRBJ2-7; 14 bases agree with TRBD2. In germline, CDR1 is SNHLY, CDR2 FYNNEI. V lost 3 bases, J lost 5 bases, and 3 bases stayed unmatched. The CDR3 has 15 residues.

V usage is TRBV9 and J usage is TRBJ2-2; weak D call: TRBD1 (7 bases). This CDR3 has 12 residues. Deletions cut 4 bases from V and 9 bases from J, with 10 bases between. CDR1 and CDR2 from the germline V gene are SGDLS and YYNGEE. CDR3 nucleotides: TGTGCCAGCAGCCCAGGGGGGTGGGAGCTGTTTTTT. It is translated as CASSPGGWELFF. The full variable domain, rest sourced from reference TRBV9 and TRBJ2-2, is DSGVTQTPKHLITATGQRVTLRCSPRSGDLSVYWYQQSLDQGLQFLIQYYNGEERAKGNILERFSAQQFPDLHSELNLSSLELGDSALYFCASSPGGWELFFGEGSRLTVL.

The chain combines TRBV27 with TRBJ2-7; 7 bases agree with TRBD1. This CDR3 is 13 amino acids long. Germline V gene data show CDR1 as MNHEY and CDR2 as SMNVEV (reference sequence). Trimming at V came to 3 bases and at J to 13 bases, leaving 12 bases not matched to a gene. The CDR3 nucleotides read TGTGCCAGCAGTTTTGGCCTAACGACAGGGACCTACTTC. Translated, it gives CASSFGLTTGTYF.

The CDR3 loop is CASIRRAGQGFGNQPQHF. CDR3 nucleotides: TGTGCCAGCATCCGGAGGGCGGGACAGGGCTTTGGGAATCAGCCCCAGCATTTT. V gene TRBV28 combines with J gene TRBJ1-5, with 9 bases lining up with TRBD1. The germline V gene has CDR1 MDHEN and CDR2 SYDVKM. The CDR3 sequence is 18 residues long. Germline trimming cut 7 bases from V and 4 bases from J; bases unmatched to any gene: 17.

This chain uses TRBV9 with TRBJ2-7, with D perhaps being TRBD1 or TRBD2 (5 bases each). CDR3 length equals 16 residues. Per the germline V gene, CDR1 is SGDLS and CDR2 is YYNGEE. V shed 4 bases and J shed 2 bases, with 19 bases lying between them. The CDR3 protein is CASSSRGGGNPYEQYF. The CDR3 bases are TGTGCCAGCAGCTCAAGGGGTGGGGGAAACCCCTACGAGCAGTACTTC.

The chain links TRBV19 to TRBJ2-1; D remains ambiguous. The V and J ends lost 5 bases and 7 bases respectively, with 9 bases between them. Germline V gene lookup returns CDR1 LNHDA and CDR2 SQIVND (reference sequence). The CDR3 sequence is 12 residues long. CDR3 region: CASSPLGNEQFF. The CDR3 DNA reads as TGTGCCAGTAGTCCCCTAGGGAATGAGCAGTTCTTC. Full variable domain (outside the CDR3, taken from reference TRBV19 and TRBJ2-1): DGGITQSPKYLFRKEGQNVTLSCEQNLNHDAMYWYRQDPGQGLRLIYYSQIVNDFQKGDIAEGYSVSREKKESFPLTVTSAQKNPTAFYLCASSPLGNEQFFGPGTRLTVL.

The gene calls are TRBV27 and TRBJ2-7; 11 positions agree with TRBD2. The germline V gene has CDR1 MNHEY and CDR2 SMNVEV (reference sequence). The CDR3 is 13 residues long. V lost 3 bases, J lost 7 bases, and 2 bases stayed unmatched. The CDR3 bases are TGTGCCAGCAGTTTGGCTAGCGGGAGGGAGCAGTACTTC. This translates into CASSLASGREQYF.

V gene TRBV7-6 combines with J gene TRBJ2-7; 7 bases agree with TRBD1. The CDR3 length is 17 residues. Trimming at V came to 1 base and at J to 3 bases, leaving 12 bases not matched to a gene. Germline V CDR1 and CDR2: SGHVS, FNYEAQ. CDR3 bases: TGTGCCAGCAGCTTAGGTTGGCGCGGACAGGCGAGCTACGAGCAGTACTTC. Protein: CASSLGWRGQASYEQYF. The entire variable domain, with the rest obtained from reference TRBV7-6 and TRBJ2-7, is as follows: GAGVSQSPRYKVTKRGQDVALRCDPISGHVSLYWYRQALGQGPEFLTYFNYEAQQDKSGLPNDRFSAERPEGSISTLTIQRTEQRDSAMYRCASSLGWRGQASYEQYFGPGTRLTVT.